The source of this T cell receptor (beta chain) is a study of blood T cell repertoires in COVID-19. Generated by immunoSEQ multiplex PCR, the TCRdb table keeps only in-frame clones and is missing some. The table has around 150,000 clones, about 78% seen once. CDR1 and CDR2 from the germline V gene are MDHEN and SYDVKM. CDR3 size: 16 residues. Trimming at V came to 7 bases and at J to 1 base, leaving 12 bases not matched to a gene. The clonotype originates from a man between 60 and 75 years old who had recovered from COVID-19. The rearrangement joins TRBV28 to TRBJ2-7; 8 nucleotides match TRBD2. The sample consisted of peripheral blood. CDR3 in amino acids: CASTTPSGGRSYEQYF. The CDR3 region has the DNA TGTGCCAGCACCACCCCCTCGGGGGGGAGGTCCTACGAGCAGTACTTC.